This TCR beta chain emerged from a study of early T cells in non-severe SARS-CoV-2 infection. The overall study: Bulk RNA from unsorted whole blood was sequenced; chains were unpaired.

The germline V gene has CDR1 SQVTM and CDR2 ANQGSEA. The CDR3 is 13 amino acids. V lost 6 bases to trimming and J lost 0 bases, with 9 bases between them. Unique molecular identifiers were affixed to single, distinct cDNA molecules. TCRdb called the 5' RACE reads again in MiXCR, with one record for every CDR3 protein. This table has about 39,000 distinct CDR3 sequences, 5.5% appearing once. At least ten counts were recorded for this clonotype. Its antigen remains unidentified. The study, taken as a whole, reports: Database matching using VDJdb favored anti-spike CD8 responses, with private and CD4 specificities left missing.

Sequencing was performed on whole blood, taken at baseline. The V gene is TRBV29-1, the J gene TRBJ1-3; D ambiguous. The clonotype was recovered from an adult who was a healthcare worker with PCR-confirmed SARS-CoV-2 infection or an uninfected control (not recorded which). The CDR3 is CSVAGDSGNTIYF. The CDR3 region has the DNA TGCAGCGTGGCCGGGGACTCTGGAAACACCATATATTTT.